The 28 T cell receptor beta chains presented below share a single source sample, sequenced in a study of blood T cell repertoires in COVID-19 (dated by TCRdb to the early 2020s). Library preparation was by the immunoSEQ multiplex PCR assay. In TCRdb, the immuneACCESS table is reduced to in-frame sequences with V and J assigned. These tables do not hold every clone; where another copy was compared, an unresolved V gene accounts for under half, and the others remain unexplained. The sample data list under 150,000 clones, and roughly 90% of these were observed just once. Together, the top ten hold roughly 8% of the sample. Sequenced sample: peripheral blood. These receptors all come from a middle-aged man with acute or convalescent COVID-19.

DNA for the CDR3: TGCGCCAGCAGCTCCGGGACAGGGGGAATGGAGACCCAGTACTTC. Amino acid sequence: CASSSGTGGMETQYF. V is TRBV5-1 and J is TRBJ2-5; 11 positions agree with TRBD1. With 3 bases clipped from V and 5 bases from J, the junction kept 6 bases outside the gene matches. CDR3 length equals 15 residues. The germline gives CDR1 SGHRS, CDR2 YFSETQ.

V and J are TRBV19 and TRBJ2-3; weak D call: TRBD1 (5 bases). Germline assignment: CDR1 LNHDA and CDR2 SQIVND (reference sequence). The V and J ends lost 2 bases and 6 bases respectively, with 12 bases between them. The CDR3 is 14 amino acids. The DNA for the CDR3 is TGTGCCAGTAGTATAACAGGCCCCACGGATACGCAGTATTTT. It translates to CASSITGPTDTQYF.

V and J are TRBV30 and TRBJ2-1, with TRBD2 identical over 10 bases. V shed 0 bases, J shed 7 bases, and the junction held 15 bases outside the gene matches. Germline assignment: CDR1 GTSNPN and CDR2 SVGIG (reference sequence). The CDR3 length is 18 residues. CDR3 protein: CAWSVYSSGRASDNEQFF. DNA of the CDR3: TGTGCCTGGAGTGTATACTCCAGCGGGAGGGCCAGTGATAATGAGCAGTTCTTC.

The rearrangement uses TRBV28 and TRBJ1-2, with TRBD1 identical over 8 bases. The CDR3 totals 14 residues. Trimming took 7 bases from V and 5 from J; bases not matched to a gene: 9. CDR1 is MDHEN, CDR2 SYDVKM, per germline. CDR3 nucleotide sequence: TGTGCCAGCAAGATACCGCAGGGGGCATATGGCTACACCTTC. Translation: CASKIPQGAYGYTF.

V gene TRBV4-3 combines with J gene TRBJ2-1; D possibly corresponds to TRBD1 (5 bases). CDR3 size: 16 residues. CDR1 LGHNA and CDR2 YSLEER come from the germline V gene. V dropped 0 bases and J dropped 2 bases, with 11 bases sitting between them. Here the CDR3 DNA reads TGCGCCAGCAGCCAAGAGATAGGGGTTACCTACAATGAGCAGTTCTTC. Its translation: CASSQEIGVTYNEQFF.

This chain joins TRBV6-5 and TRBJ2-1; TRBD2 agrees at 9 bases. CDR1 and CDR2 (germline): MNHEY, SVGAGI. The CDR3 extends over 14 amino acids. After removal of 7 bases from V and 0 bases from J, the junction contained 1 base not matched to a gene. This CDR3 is CASILAGSYNEQFF. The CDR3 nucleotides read TGTGCCAGCATACTAGCGGGCTCCTACAATGAGCAGTTCTTC.

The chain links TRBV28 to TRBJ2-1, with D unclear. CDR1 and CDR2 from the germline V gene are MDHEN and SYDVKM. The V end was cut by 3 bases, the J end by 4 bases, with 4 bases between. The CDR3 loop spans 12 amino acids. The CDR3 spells CASSLRYNEQFF. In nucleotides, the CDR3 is TGTGCCAGCAGTTTGAGATACAATGAGCAGTTCTTC. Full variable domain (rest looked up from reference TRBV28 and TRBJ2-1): DVKVTQSSRYLVKRTGEKVFLECVQDMDHENMFWYRQDPGLGLRLIYFSYDVKMKEKGDIPEGYSVSREKKERFSLILESASTNQTSMYLCASSLRYNEQFFGPGTRLTVL.

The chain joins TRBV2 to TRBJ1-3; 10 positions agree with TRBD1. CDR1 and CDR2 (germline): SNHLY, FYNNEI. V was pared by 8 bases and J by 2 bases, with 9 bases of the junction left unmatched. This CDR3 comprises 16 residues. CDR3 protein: CASSETGTGAGNTIYF. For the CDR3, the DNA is TGTGCCAGCTCCGAAACCGGGACAGGGGCTGGAAACACCATATATTTT.

In DNA, the CDR3 is TGTGCCAGCAGTCCCGGACAGGAAAAGGGGCCCCAGCATTTT. Its translation: CASSPGQEKGPQHF. The chain couples TRBV28 to TRBJ1-5; 7 nucleotides align to TRBD1. This CDR3 comprises 14 residues. The V gene's germline CDR1 is MDHEN and CDR2 SYDVKM. Trimming removed 5 bases from V and 9 bases from J; junction bases left unmatched: 10.

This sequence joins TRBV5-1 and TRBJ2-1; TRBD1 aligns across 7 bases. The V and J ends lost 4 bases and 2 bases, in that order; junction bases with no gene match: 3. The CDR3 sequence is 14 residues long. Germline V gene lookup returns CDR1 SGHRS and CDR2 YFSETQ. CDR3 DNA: TGCGCCAGCAGCCCGGGACAGACCTACAATGAGCAGTTCTTC. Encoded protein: CASSPGQTYNEQFF.

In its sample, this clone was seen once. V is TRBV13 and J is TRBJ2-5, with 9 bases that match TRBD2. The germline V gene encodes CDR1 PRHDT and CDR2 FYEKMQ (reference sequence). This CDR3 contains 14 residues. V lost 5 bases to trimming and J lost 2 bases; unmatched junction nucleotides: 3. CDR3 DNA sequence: TGTGCCAGCAGCGCGACTAGCGGACAAGAGACCCAGTACTTC. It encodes CASSATSGQETQYF.

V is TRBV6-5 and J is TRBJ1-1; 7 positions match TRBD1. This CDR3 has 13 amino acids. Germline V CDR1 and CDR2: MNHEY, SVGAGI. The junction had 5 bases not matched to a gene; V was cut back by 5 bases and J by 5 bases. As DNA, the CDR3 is TGTGCCAGCAGTCAGGACAGGTTGACTGAAGCTTTCTTT. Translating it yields CASSQDRLTEAFF.

For the CDR3, the DNA is TGTGCCAGCTCACGAAAAAACAGGGGAGATACGCAGTATTTT. Translated, it gives CASSRKNRGDTQYF. This chain links TRBV18 with TRBJ2-3; the match to TRBD1 covers 7 bases. This CDR3 is 14 amino acids long. The V gene's germline CDR1 is KGHSH and CDR2 LQKENI. V lost 4 bases and J lost 5; bases outside the gene matches: 6.

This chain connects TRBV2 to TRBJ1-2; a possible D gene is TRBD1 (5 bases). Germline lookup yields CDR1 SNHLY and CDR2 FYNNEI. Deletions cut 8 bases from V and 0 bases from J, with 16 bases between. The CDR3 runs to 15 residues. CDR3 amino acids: CASLWGDGANYGYTF. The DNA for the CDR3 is TGTGCCAGCTTGTGGGGGGATGGGGCTAACTATGGCTACACCTTC.

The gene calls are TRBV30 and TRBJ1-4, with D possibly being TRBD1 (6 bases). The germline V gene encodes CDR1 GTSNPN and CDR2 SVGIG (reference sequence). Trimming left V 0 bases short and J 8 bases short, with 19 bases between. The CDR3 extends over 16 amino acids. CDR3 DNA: TGTGCCTGGAGTGTAAAGGTGCCCGGGGGGCTGGAAAAACTGTTTTTT. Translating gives CAWSVKVPGGLEKLFF.

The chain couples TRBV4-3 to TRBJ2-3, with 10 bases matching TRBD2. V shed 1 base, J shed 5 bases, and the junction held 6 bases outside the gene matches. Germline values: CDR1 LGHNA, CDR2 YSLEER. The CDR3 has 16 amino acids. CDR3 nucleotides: TGCGCCAGCAGCCAAGTGGCTAGCGGGAGTTTAGATACGCAGTATTTT. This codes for CASSQVASGSLDTQYF.

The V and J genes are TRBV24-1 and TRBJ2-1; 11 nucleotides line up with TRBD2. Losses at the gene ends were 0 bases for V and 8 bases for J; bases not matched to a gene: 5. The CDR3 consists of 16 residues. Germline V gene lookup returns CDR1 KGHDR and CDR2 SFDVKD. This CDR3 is CATSDLRTSGSYEQFF. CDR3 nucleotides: TGTGCCACCAGTGATTTGCGAACTAGCGGGAGCTATGAGCAGTTCTTC.

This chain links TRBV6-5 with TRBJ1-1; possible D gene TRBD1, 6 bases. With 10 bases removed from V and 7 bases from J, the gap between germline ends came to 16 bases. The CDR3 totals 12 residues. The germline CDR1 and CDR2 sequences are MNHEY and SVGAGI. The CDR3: CATLNRVGEAFF. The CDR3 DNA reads TGTGCCACCTTGAACAGGGTCGGTGAAGCTTTCTTT.

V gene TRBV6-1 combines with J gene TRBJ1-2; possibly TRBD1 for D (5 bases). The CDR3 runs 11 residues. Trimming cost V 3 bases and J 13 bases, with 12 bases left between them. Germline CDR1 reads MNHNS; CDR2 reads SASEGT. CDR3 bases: TGTGCCAGCAGTGAGAGTCAGGGTCGCACCTTC. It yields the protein CASSESQGRTF.

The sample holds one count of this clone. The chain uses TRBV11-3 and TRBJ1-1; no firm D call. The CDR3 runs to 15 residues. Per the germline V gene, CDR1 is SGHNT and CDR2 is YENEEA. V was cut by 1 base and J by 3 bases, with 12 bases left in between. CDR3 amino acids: CASSLVRGSDTEAFF. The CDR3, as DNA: TGTGCCAGCAGCTTAGTGAGAGGGTCGGACACTGAAGCTTTCTTT.

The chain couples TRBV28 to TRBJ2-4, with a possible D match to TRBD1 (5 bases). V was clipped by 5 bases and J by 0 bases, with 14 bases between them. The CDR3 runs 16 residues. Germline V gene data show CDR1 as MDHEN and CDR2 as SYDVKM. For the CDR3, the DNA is TGTGCCAGCAGTCAAACAGGTCGTTTAGCCAAAAACATTCAGTACTTC. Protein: CASSQTGRLAKNIQYF.

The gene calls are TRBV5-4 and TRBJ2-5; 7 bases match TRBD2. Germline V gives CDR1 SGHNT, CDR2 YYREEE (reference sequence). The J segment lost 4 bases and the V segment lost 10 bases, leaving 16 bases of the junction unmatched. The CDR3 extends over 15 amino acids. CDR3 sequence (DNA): TGTGCCGCCAGCGGGGCGGGAGCCCTAGGAGAGACCCAGTACTTC. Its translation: CAASGAGALGETQYF.

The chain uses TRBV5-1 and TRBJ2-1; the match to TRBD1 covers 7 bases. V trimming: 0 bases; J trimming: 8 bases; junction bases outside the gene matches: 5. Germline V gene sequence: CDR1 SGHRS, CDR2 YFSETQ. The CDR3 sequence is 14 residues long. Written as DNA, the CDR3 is TGCGCCAGCAGCTTGGACAGGGGTAAGGATGAGCAGTTCTTC. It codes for CASSLDRGKDEQFF.

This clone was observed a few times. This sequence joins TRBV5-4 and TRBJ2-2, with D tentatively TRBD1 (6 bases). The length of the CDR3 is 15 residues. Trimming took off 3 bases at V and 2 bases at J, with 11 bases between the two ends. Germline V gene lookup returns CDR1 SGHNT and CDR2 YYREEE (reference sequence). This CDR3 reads CASSSRTVNTGELFF. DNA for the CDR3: TGTGCCAGCAGCTCAAGGACAGTCAACACCGGGGAGCTGTTTTTT.

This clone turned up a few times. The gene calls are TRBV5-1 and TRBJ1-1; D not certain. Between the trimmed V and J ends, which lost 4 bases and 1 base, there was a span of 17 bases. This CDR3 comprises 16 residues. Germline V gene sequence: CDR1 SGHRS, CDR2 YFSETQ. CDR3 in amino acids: CASSRGSWVANTEAFF. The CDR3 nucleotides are TGCGCCAGCAGCCGAGGTAGTTGGGTGGCGAACACTGAAGCTTTCTTT.

CDR3 sequence (DNA): TGTGCCAGCAGCTCGGGTGGGGGGAAAGGGGCCAACGTCCTGACTTTC. Translated, it gives CASSSGGGKGANVLTF. The chain employs TRBV11-3 and TRBJ2-6, with D perhaps matching TRBD2 (6 bases). CDR3 size: 16 residues. V was shortened by 4 bases and J by 4 bases, with 14 bases between the two germline ends. Germline CDR1 and CDR2: SGHNT and YENEEA.

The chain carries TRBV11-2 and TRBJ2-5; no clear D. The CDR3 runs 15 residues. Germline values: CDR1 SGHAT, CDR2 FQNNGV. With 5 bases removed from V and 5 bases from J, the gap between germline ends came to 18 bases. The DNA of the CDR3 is TGTGCCAGCAGCCCCCATGCGGCGTTTCGGGAGACCCAGTACTTC. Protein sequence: CASSPHAAFRETQYF.

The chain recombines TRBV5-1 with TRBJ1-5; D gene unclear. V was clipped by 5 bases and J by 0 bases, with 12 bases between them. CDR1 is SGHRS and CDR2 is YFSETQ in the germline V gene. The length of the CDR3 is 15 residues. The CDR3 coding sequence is TGCGCCAGCAGGTATCGGTCCCGTAGCAATCAGCCCCAGCATTTT. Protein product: CASRYRSRSNQPQHF.